This T cell receptor beta chain was captured in a study of blood T cell repertoires in COVID-19. Study background: From T cells, B-cell-depleted T cells, or PBMCs came the material, which was cDNA or gDNA.

In the original analysis: Quantification of nucleated cells was approximated via reference gene primer amplification. Only in-frame clones appear in the TCRdb table, and some are missing; sequencing was by immunoSEQ multiplex PCR. The V and J calls and clone size were taken over from that table, and D and trimming were inferred from the DNA. This sample has 130,000 or so clones, with around four fifths found just once. Material: peripheral blood. The TCR originated in a human donor in a cohort sampled during active COVID-19.

The CDR3 spells CASSTIKPTATYNEQFF. DNA for the CDR3: TGTGCCAGCAGCACTATCAAACCGACTGCTACCTACAATGAGCAGTTCTTC. V is TRBV6-2 or TRBV6-3 and J is TRBJ2-1, with unresolved D. Trimming took 6 bases from V and 2 from J, leaving 20 bases between them. Germline V gives CDR1 MNHEY, CDR2 SVGEGT. This CDR3 has 17 amino acids.